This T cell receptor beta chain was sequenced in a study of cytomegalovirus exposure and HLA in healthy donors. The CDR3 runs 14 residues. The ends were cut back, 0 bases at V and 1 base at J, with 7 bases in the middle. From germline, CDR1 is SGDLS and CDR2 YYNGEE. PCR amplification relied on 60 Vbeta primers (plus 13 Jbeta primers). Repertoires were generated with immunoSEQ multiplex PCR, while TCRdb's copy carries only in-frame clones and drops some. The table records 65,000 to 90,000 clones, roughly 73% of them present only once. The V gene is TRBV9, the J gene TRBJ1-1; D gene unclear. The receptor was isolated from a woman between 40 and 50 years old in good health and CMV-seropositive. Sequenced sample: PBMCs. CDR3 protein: CASSVAPGNTEAFF. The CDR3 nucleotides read TGTGCCAGCAGCGTAGCACCAGGGAACACTGAAGCTTTCTTT.